The present TCR beta chain was sequenced within a study of T cell changes during pregnancy in multiple sclerosis. The germline CDR1 and CDR2 sequences are LNHDA and SQIVND (reference sequence). The ends were cut back, 9 bases at V and 4 bases at J, with 16 bases in the middle. The CDR3 contains 14 residues. Remarks on this clone: This specimen includes other DNA sequences encoding the same CDR3.

Measured with immunoSEQ multiplex PCR; TCRdb has only the in-frame clones, and not every one. The sample lists over 40,000 clones, approximately 92% occurring once. This sample comprised peripheral blood, obtained in the third trimester of pregnancy. This receptor was taken from a female donor with multiple sclerosis, enrolled in a pregnancy study. The chain joins TRBV19 to TRBJ2-1, with D maybe TRBD1 (8 bases). The DNA for the CDR3 is TGTGCCAGCAGCGGGACAGGAGGTTACAATGAGCAGTTCTTC. It encodes CASSGTGGYNEQFF.